These 12 T cell receptor beta chains share one sample of origin, sequenced in a study of blood T cells in healthy people across ages (dated by TCRdb to between 2014 and 2017). To prepare the library, 5' RACE was applied. The sequencer was an Illumina HiSeq 2500. A second roughly 7 to 11 cycle PCR used a sample-barcoded 5' primer and a J-beta primer mix. In TCRdb, the public reads were trimmed at Q25 with fastp and aligned with MiXCR, with productive beta chains retained. Rows matching on CDR3 protein sequence are summarized as one entry with the most common DNA and genes. The sample has about 1.4 million distinct CDR3 sequences on record, approximately 59% of them singletons. Of the sample, 6.5% to 8.5% falls within the top ten clones. The sample was blood. These receptors were obtained from a man between 18 and 29 years old in good health.

V gene TRBV11-1 combines with J gene TRBJ2-3, with TRBD2 as a possible D gene (5 bases). This CDR3 is built from 14 residues. Looked up from germline, CDR1 is SGHAT and CDR2 is FQDESV (reference sequence). Trimming pared 0 bases from V and 6 bases from J, leaving 10 bases between. The CDR3 sequence is CASSLAAEVDTQYF. The CDR3 DNA reads TGTGCCAGCAGCTTAGCTGCGGAGGTCGATACGCAGTATTTT.

The chain recombines TRBV27 with TRBJ2-5; 9 bases are shared with TRBD2. Germline assignment: CDR1 MNHEY and CDR2 SMNVEV (reference sequence). The CDR3 length is 15 residues. J lost 8 bases, V lost 4 bases, and 11 bases had no gene match. The CDR3 is CASSSPASGGLTQYF. The CDR3 bases are TGTGCCAGCAGTTCCCCTGCGAGCGGGGGGTTAACCCAGTACTTC.

The J gene is TRBJ2-5, the V gene TRBV7-2; D gene ambiguous. The CDR3 runs to 12 residues. Per germline, CDR1 SGHTA and CDR2 FQGNSA. Trimming removed 5 bases at V and 5 bases at J, with 9 bases between. The CDR3 region has the DNA TGTGCCAGCAGCAATACCCGGGAGACCCAGTACTTC. Translating it yields CASSNTRETQYF.

The CDR3 DNA follows: TGTGCCAGCAAAGGACAGGGGGCAGGCTATGGCTACACCTTC. Translation: CASKGQGAGYGYTF. V is TRBV12-3 or TRBV12-4 and J is TRBJ1-2; 11 nucleotides line up with TRBD1. V gave up 7 bases and J gave up 4 bases; unmatched junction bases: 5. The CDR3 sequence is 14 residues long.

V gene TRBV12-3 or TRBV12-4 combines with J gene TRBJ1-5; 10 bases map to TRBD1. The CDR3 runs 15 residues. J gave up 2 bases and V 6 bases, and 4 bases lay outside the gene matches. The CDR3: CASSKTGGGNQPQHF. In DNA form, the CDR3 reads TGTGCCAGCAGCAAGACAGGGGGCGGCAATCAGCCCCAGCATTTT.

The chain carries TRBV6-5 and TRBJ2-7; D possibly corresponds to TRBD2 (6 bases). V dropped 0 bases and J dropped 6 bases, with 15 bases sitting between them. From germline, CDR1 is MNHEY and CDR2 SVGAGI. The length of the CDR3 is 15 residues. The CDR3 loop is CASSYSLGGGREQYF. In DNA form, the CDR3 reads TGTGCCAGCAGTTACTCTCTTGGGGGAGGACGCGAGCAGTACTTC.

The chain links TRBV20-1 to TRBJ2-3; the match to TRBD2 covers 8 bases. This CDR3 region has 16 residues. Germline-derived CDR1 and CDR2 are DFQATT and SNEGSKA (reference sequence). Trimming cost V 0 bases and J 3 bases; bases outside gene matches: 8. CDR3 in amino acids: CSARDGQAGATDTQYF. The CDR3 DNA follows: TGCAGTGCTAGAGACGGCCAAGCGGGGGCTACAGATACGCAGTATTTT.

The V gene is TRBV5-6, the J gene TRBJ2-4, with D perhaps matching TRBD1 (6 bases). CDR3 size: 14 residues. The V end was cut by 6 bases, the J end by 2 bases, with 12 bases between. The germline gives CDR1 SGHDT, CDR2 YYEEEE. This CDR3 reads CASNLQGSKNIQYF. DNA of the CDR3: TGTGCCAGCAACCTACAGGGATCCAAAAACATTCAGTACTTC. The full variable domain, rest sourced from reference TRBV5-6 and TRBJ2-4, is DAGVTQSPTHLIKTRGQQVTLRCSPKSGHDTVSWYQQALGQGPQFIFQYYEEEERQRGNFPDRFSGHQFPNYSSELNVNALLLGDSALYLCASNLQGSKNIQYFGAGTRLSVL.

This rearrangement joins TRBV11-2 to TRBJ1-2, with 7 bases that match TRBD1. Per the germline V gene, CDR1 is SGHAT and CDR2 is FQNNGV. V dropped 7 bases and J dropped 3; count of bases not matched to a gene: 8. This CDR3 is 14 amino acids long. The CDR3, as DNA: TGTGCCAGCACCTGGACAGGCTCAGACTATGGCTACACCTTC. Translated: CASTWTGSDYGYTF. The whole variable domain, remainder taken from reference TRBV11-2 and TRBJ1-2, is EAGVAQSPRYKIIEKRQSVAFWCNPISGHATLYWYQQILGQGPKLLIQFQNNGVVDDSQLPKDRFSAERLKGVDSTLKIQPAKLEDSAVYLCASTWTGSDYGYTFGSGTRLTVV.

CDR3 DNA sequence: TGTGCCAGCAAAGGGGGGATCCCCACAGATACGCAGTATTTT. It translates to CASKGGIPTDTQYF. The chain recombines TRBV6-6 with TRBJ2-3; D tentatively fits TRBD1 or TRBD2 (6 bases each). The CDR3 covers 14 residues. Trimming cost V 7 bases and J 2 bases, with 13 bases left between them. The V gene's germline CDR1 is MNHNY and CDR2 SVGAGI (reference sequence).

The chain links TRBV15 to TRBJ2-7; perhaps TRBD2 as D (5 bases). The germline gives CDR1 LNHNV, CDR2 YYDKDF (reference sequence). The CDR3 sequence is 13 residues long. V lost 1 base to trimming and J lost 3 bases, with 7 bases between them. The CDR3 DNA sequence: TGTGCCACCAGCAGAGGTACTAGCTACGAGCAGTACTTC. It is translated as CATSRGTSYEQYF.

The chain combines TRBV6-5 with TRBJ1-2; D is uncertain. The CDR3 runs 13 residues. V was shortened by 2 bases and J by 6 bases, with 10 bases between the two germline ends. CDR1 is MNHEY and CDR2 is SVGAGI in the germline V gene. CDR3 region: CASSYAESDGYTF. CDR3 coding DNA: TGTGCCAGCAGTTACGCGGAATCGGATGGCTACACCTTC.